This T cell receptor (beta chain) stems from a study of PD-L1 blockade in urothelial cancer. Study in general: Samples came from 3 weeks, at the second dose, and 6 weeks into treatment. Median T cell yield per blood sample was about 140,000 cells.

Patients were living with locally advanced or metastatic urothelial carcinoma. Assay used: immunoSEQ multiplex PCR; TCRdb lists only in-frame clones, some missing. The table lists 90,000 to 120,000 clones, 70% to 90% of them singletons. The receptor was derived from a man in his forties or fifties with urothelial cancer. The source material was PBMCs, sampled around atezolizumab (anti-PD-L1) treatment.

CDR3 protein: CASTQEGSGYTF. DNA of the CDR3: TGTGCCAGTACCCAGGAGGGAAGCGGCTACACCTTC. V gene TRBV19 combines with J gene TRBJ1-2; D ambiguous. Germline V lookup: CDR1 LNHDA, CDR2 SQIVND (reference sequence). V shed 7 bases and J shed 8 bases, with 14 bases lying between them. This CDR3 has 12 amino acids.